This TCR beta chain came from a study of human T cells and chemical hapten exposure. Study summary: Variation in per-sample TCR yields came mainly from small pooled library volume differences.

Whole-study results and caveats: Once DPC sensitization occurred, TCRs above 1 in 1000 frequency showed no change.

Attachment of unique molecular identifiers to individual cDNA molecules was performed in the library. As processed by the authors: Sequenced samples showed a median of approximately 96,000 TCRs each, with counts running from 23,224 to 690,600. One entry per CDR3 protein, called by TCRdb with MiXCR from the 5' RACE reads. TCRdb's processing, not the authors' own work, is the source of the V and J calls. Among tens of thousands of distinct CDR3 sequences, more than 7.5% were seen once, and the ten largest hold under 2.5%. Trimming cost V 4 bases and J 0 bases; bases outside gene matches: 2. The CDR3 is made up of 14 amino acids. Germline V gene data show CDR1 as SQVTM and CDR2 as ANQGSEA. This clonotype was counted ten times or more. No antigen is known for it. Extraction yielded total RNA from whole blood (unfractionated).

This sequence originates from a male donor in good health. The chain is built from TRBV29-1 and TRBJ1-2, with 10 bases identical to TRBD1. CDR3 in DNA: TGCAGCGTTGGAGGGACAGGGGCTAACTATGGCTACACCTTC. Its translation: CSVGGTGANYGYTF.